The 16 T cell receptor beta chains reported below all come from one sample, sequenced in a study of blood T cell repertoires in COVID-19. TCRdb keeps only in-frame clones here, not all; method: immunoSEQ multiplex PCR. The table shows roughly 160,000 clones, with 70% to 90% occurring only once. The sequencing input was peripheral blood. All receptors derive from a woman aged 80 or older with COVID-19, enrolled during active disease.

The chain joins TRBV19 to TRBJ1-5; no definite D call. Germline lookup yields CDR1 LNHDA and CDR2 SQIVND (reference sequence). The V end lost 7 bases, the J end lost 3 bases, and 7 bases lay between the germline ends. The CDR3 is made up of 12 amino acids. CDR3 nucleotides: TGTGCCAGTAAAGACAACAATCAGCCCCAGCATTTT. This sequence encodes CASKDNNQPQHF.

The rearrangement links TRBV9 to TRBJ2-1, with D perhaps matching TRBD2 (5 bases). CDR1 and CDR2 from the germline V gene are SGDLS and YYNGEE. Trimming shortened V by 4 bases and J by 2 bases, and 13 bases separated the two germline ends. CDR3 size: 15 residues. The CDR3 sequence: CASSPDVATYNEQFF. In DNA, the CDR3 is TGTGCCAGCAGCCCCGACGTAGCGACCTACAATGAGCAGTTCTTC.

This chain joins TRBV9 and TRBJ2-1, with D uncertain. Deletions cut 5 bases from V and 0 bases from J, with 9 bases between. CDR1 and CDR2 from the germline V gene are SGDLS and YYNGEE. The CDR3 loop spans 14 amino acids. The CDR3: CASRSESSYNEQFF. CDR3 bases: TGTGCCAGCAGATCCGAGAGCTCCTACAATGAGCAGTTCTTC.

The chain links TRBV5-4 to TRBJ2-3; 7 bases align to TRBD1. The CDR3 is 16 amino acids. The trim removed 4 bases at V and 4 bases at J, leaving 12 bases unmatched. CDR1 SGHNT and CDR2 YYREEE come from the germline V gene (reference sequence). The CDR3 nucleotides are TGTGCCAGCAGCCGGGCCGGGACAGACCAGGCAGATACGCAGTATTTT. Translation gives CASSRAGTDQADTQYF.

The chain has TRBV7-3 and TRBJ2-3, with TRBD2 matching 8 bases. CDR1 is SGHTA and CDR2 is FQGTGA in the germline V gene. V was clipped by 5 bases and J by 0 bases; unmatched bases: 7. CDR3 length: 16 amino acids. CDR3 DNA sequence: TGTGCCAGCAGCGGTGGTAGCGGGATTAGCACAGATACGCAGTATTTT. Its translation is CASSGGSGISTDTQYF.

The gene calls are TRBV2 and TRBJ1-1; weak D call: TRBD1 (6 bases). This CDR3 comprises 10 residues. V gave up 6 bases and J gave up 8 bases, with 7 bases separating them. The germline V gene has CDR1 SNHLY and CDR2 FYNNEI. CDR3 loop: CASRGAEAFF. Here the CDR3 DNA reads TGTGCCAGCAGGGGGGCCGAAGCTTTCTTT.

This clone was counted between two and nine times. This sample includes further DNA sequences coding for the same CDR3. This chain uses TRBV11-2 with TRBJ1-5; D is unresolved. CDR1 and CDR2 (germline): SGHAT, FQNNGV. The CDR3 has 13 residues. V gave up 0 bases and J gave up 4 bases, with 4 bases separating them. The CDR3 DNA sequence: TGTGCCAGCAGCTTAGACCTTAATCAGCCCCAGCATTTT. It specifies CASSLDLNQPQHF.

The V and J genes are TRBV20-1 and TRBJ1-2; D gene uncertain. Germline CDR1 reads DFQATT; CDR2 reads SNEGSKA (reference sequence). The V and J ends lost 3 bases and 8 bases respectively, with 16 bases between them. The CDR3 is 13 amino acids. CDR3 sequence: CSASENREEGYTF. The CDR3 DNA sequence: TGCAGTGCTAGTGAGAACCGAGAGGAAGGCTACACCTTC.

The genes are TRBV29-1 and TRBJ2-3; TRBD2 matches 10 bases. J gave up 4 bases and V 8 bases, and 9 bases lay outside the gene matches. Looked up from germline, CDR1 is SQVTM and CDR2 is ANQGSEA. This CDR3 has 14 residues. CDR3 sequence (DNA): TGCAGCATCTTAGCGGGAGGAGGAGCAGATACGCAGTATTTT. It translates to CSILAGGGADTQYF.

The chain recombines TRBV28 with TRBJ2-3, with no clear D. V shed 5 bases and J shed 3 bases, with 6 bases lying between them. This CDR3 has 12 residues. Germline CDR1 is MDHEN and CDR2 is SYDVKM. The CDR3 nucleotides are TGTGCCAGCAGTATCATGACAGATACGCAGTATTTT. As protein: CASSIMTDTQYF.

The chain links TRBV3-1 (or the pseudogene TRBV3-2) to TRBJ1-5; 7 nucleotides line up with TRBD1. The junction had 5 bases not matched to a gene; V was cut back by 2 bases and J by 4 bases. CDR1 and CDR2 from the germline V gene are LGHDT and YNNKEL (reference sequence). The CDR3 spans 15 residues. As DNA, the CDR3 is TGTGCCAGCAGCCAATACAGGGGTGGTAATCAGCCCCAGCATTTT. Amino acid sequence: CASSQYRGGNQPQHF.

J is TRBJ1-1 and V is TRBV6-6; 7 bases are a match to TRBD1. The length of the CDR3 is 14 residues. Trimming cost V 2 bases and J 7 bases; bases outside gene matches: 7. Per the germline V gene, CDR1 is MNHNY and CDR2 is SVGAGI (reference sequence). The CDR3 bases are TGTGCCAGCAGTTACGCAAACCGGGACAGTGAAGCTTTCTTT. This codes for CASSYANRDSEAFF.

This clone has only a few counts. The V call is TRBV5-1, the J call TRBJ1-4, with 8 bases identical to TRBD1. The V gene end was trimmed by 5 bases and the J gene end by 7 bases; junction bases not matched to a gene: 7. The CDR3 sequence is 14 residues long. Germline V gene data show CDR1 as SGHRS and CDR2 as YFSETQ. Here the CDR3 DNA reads TGCGCCAGCAGACAGGACAGGGCTGGTGAAAAACTGTTTTTT. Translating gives CASRQDRAGEKLFF. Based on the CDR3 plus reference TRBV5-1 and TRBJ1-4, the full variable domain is KAGVTQTPRYLIKTRGQQVTLSCSPISGHRSVSWYQQTPGQGLQFLFEYFSETQRNKGNFPGRFSGRQFSNSRSEMNVSTLELGDSALYLCASRQDRAGEKLFFGSGTQLSVL.

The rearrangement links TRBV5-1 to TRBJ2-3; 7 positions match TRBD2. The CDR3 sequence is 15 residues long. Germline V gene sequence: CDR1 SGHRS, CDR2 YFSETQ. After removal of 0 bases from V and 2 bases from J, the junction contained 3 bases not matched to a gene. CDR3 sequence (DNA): TGCGCCAGCAGCTTGGGGGCGGGAGTCACAGATACGCAGTATTTT. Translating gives CASSLGAGVTDTQYF.

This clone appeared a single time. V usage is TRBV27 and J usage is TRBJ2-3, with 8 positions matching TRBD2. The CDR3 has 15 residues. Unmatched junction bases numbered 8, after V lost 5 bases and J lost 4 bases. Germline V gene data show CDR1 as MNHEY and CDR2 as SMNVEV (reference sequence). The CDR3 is CASSPGGRVADTQYF. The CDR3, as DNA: TGTGCCAGCAGTCCGGGGGGGAGGGTGGCAGATACGCAGTATTTT.

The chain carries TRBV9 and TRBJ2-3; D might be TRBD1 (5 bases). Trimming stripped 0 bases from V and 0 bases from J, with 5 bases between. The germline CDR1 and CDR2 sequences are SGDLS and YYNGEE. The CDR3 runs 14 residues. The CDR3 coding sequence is TGTGCCAGCAGCGTAGAGGGGAGCACAGATACGCAGTATTTT. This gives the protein CASSVEGSTDTQYF. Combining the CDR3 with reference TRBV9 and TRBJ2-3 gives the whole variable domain DSGVTQTPKHLITATGQRVTLRCSPRSGDLSVYWYQQSLDQGLQFLIQYYNGEERAKGNILERFSAQQFPDLHSELNLSSLELGDSALYFCASSVEGSTDTQYFGPGTRLTVL.